Shown below are 2 T cell receptor beta chains from a single sample sequenced in a study of human T cells and chemical hapten exposure. Described time point: pre-sensitization, week 0. Indicated treatment: therapeutic diphenylcyclopropenone sensitization with weekly scalp DPC. TCRdb re-derived calls from the RACE reads in MiXCR, one entry per CDR3 protein. The top ten clones hold 1.5% to 2% of a sample with 50,000 to 65,000 distinct CDR3 sequences, about 7% of them seen once. Sequences were derived from whole blood, sampled in connection with sensitization to the hapten diphenylcyclopropenone (DPC). The receptor set was obtained from a woman aged 25 to 39 with alopecia areata. Some clones in this sample may be carry-over from other donors' samples.

The V and J genes are TRBV6-1 and TRBJ1-1, with TRBD1 matching over 11 bases. The germline V gene has CDR1 MNHNS and CDR2 SASEGT. The CDR3 loop spans 14 amino acids. V trimming: 6 bases; J trimming: 4 bases; junction bases outside the gene matches: 4. The CDR3 is CASRDRGHGTEAFF. CDR3 nucleotide sequence: TGTGCCAGCAGGGACAGGGGGCACGGCACTGAAGCTTTCTTT.

The rearrangement uses TRBV7-9 and TRBJ2-3, with 9 bases matching TRBD2. CDR3 length equals 17 residues. CDR1 is SEHNR and CDR2 is FQNEAQ in the germline V gene (reference sequence). The trim removed 4 bases at V and 4 bases at J, leaving 12 bases unmatched. CDR3 in DNA: TGTGCCAGCAGCTCTAACCGACCGGGACTAGCATCAGATACGCAGTATTTT. This codes for CASSSNRPGLASDTQYF.